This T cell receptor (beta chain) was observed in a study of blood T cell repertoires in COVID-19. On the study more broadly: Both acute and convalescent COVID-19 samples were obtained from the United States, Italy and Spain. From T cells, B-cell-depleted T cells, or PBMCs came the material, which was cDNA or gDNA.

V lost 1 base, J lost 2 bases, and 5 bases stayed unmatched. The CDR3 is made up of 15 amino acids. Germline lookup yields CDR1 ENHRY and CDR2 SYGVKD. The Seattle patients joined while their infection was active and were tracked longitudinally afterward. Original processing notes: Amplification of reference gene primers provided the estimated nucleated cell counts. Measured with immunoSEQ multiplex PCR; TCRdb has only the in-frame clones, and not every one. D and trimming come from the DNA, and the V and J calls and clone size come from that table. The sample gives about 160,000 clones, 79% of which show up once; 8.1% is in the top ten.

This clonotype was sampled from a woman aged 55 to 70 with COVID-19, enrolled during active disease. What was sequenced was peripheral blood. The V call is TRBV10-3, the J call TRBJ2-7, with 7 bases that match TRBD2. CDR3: CAISEYGTTTYEQYF. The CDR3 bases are TGTGCCATCAGTGAGTACGGGACTACCACCTACGAGCAGTACTTC.